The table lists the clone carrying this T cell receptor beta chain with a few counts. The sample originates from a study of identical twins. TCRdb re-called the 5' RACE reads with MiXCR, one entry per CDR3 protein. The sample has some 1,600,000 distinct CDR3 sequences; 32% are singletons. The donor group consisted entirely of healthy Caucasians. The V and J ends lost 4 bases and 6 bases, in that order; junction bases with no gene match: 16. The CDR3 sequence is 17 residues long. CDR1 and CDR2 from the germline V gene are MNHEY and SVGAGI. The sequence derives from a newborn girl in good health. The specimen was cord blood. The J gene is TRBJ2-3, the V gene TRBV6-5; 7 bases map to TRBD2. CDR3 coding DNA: TGTGCCAGCAGTTTCGGGAGGAATCGATTTACGGCGGATACGCAGTATTTT. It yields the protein CASSFGRNRFTADTQYF.